This TCR beta chain came from a study of shared clonotypes between healthy human individuals. Study outcomes and limitations: The study drew on few donors, limiting represented genetic and exposure-history diversity.

The sequencing of unsorted PBMC DNA took place on ten immunoSEQ deep assay plates. Original handling: Junction-only immunoSEQ data arrived without quality scores, meaning filtering differed. Method: immunoSEQ multiplex PCR; TCRdb's copy keeps in-frame clones and lacks some. Clone size and V and J calls were adopted from that table, with D and trimming inferred from the DNA. The table records about 490,000 clones, approximately 82% of them present only once. This CDR3 comprises 15 residues. The V gene's germline CDR1 is SEHNR and CDR2 FQNEAQ (reference sequence). J gave up 2 bases and V 4 bases, and 7 bases lay outside the gene matches. This clone came up once. The antigen is unknown.

Sample: PBMCs. This clonotype originated in a woman between 40 and 50 years old in good health. Some clones in this sample may be carry-over from other donors' samples. The chain carries TRBV7-9 and TRBJ2-7; 8 bases line up with TRBD1. CDR3 region: CASSSDRGPTYEQYF. CDR3 DNA sequence: TGTGCCAGCAGCTCAGACAGGGGTCCAACCTACGAGCAGTACTTC.